This T cell receptor beta chain was profiled in a study of blood T cell repertoires in COVID-19. Trimming left V 3 bases short and J 2 bases short, with 11 bases between. Germline V gives CDR1 WNHNN, CDR2 SYGVQD (reference sequence). CDR3 length equals 15 residues. Clones were read by immunoSEQ multiplex PCR, and TCRdb kept only the in-frame ones, dropping some. Among 100,000 to 150,000 clones listed, 65% to 90% were seen once. The TCR comes from a woman between 45 and 65 years old who had recovered from COVID-19. This chain uses TRBV10-1 with TRBJ2-1, with D tentatively TRBD2 (5 bases). Sample: PBMCs or T cells enriched from blood (not recorded which). CDR3 nucleotide sequence: TGCGCCAGCAGTGATATGGACTTACCCTACAATGAGCAGTTCTTC. It translates to CASSDMDLPYNEQFF.